These T cell receptor beta chains were read from a single sample in a study of shared clonotypes between healthy human individuals. The table came from immunoSEQ multiplex PCR; TCRdb's copy has only in-frame clones and leaves some out. The sample contains millions of clones, 95% of which appear only once. Specimen: naive CD4+ T cells sorted from blood. The source of these receptors is a man younger than 35 in good health. The CDR3 runs from the conserved cysteine through the conserved F or W. Each record gives: CDR3 protein, CDR3 DNA, J gene, D gene, V gene, clone size. D genes are given only for firm matches. The listing skips clone size in some rows; elsewhere it reads once, few, many or a size class.

CATSRDLGFRDEKLFF | TGTGCCACCAGCAGAGATCTGGGATTCCGCGATGAAAAACTGTTTTTT | TRBJ1-4 | NA | TRBV15 | NA
CASIPPGQGDEQYF | TGCGCCAGCATTCCTCCGGGACAGGGGGACGAGCAGTACTTC | TRBJ2-7 | TRBD1 | TRBV10-1 | NA
CASSPGVFTTNEKLFF | TGTGCCAGCTCACCTGGAGTCTTTACAACTAATGAAAAACTGTTTTTT | TRBJ1-4 | NA | TRBV18 | NA
CASSIGTSGSYNEQFF | TGTGCCAGCAGCATTGGGACTAGCGGGAGCTACAATGAGCAGTTCTTC | TRBJ2-1 | TRBD2 | TRBV5-4 | once
CASRTDFTEAFF | TGTGCCAGCAGAACGGATTTCACTGAAGCTTTCTTT | TRBJ1-1 | NA | TRBV6-5 | once
CASSVGGQGNNGELFF | TGTGCCAGCAGCGTAGGAGGACAGGGTAATAACGGGGAGCTGTTTTTT | TRBJ2-2 | TRBD1 | TRBV9 | NA
CASSPGGGAQETQYF | TGTGCCAGCTCACCAGGAGGGGGCGCCCAAGAGACCCAGTACTTC | TRBJ2-5 | NA | TRBV18 | NA
CATSRPGQGYEQYF | TGTGCCACCAGCAGGCCGGGACAGGGCTACGAGCAGTACTTC | TRBJ2-7 | TRBD1 | TRBV15 | NA
CASSTRGSDYGYTF | TGTGCCAGCAGTACCCGGGGGTCTGACTATGGCTACACCTTC | TRBJ1-2 | NA | TRBV27 | once
CASSAGTYEQYF | TGTGCCAGCAGCGCCGGTACCTACGAGCAGTACTTC | TRBJ2-7 | NA | TRBV7-2 | NA
CASSEAGKGLF | TGTGCCAGCAGTGAAGCCGGGAAGGGACTGTTT | TRBJ2-3 | NA | TRBV2 | NA
CASSYSRKSNQPQHF | TGTGCCAGCAGTTACTCCAGGAAAAGCAATCAGCCCCAGCATTTT | TRBJ1-5 | NA | TRBV6-5 | once
CASSGLSSEQYF | TGTGCCAGCAGTGGACTATCCTCCGAGCAGTACTTC | TRBJ2-7 | NA | TRBV2 | NA
CASSPPNWETQYF | TGTGCCAGCTCACCACCGAATTGGGAGACCCAGTACTTC | TRBJ2-5 | NA | TRBV18 | NA
CASSLIWSTEAFF | TGTGCCAGCAGTTTGATCTGGAGCACTGAAGCTTTCTTT | TRBJ1-1 | NA | TRBV28 | NA
CASSPTGDSTEAFF | TGCGCCAGCAGCCCGACAGGGGATAGCACTGAAGCTTTCTTT | TRBJ1-1 | TRBD1 | TRBV5-1 | NA
CASIILKGGSYEQYF | TGTGCCAGCATCATACTGAAGGGAGGGTCCTACGAGCAGTACTTC | TRBJ2-7 | TRBD2 | TRBV9 | NA
CSVRGGGATEAFF | TGCAGCGTTAGAGGGGGGGGTGCCACTGAAGCTTTCTTT | TRBJ1-1 | NA | TRBV29-1 | NA
CASSTITDTQYF | TGTGCCAGCAGCACTATCACAGATACGCAGTATTTT | TRBJ2-3 | NA | TRBV7-2 | NA
CASSPSTGDSYEQYF | TGTGCCAGTAGTCCGTCGACAGGGGACTCCTACGAGCAGTACTTC | TRBJ2-7 | TRBD1 | TRBV19 | NA
CASSYMGPGNTIYF | TGTGCCAGCAGTTACATGGGGCCTGGAAACACCATATATTTT | TRBJ1-3 | NA | TRBV6-5 | NA
CASSFQGRTEAFF | TGTGCCAGCAGTTTTCAGGGGAGGACTGAAGCTTTCTTT | TRBJ1-1 | NA | TRBV27 | NA
CASSSDRGSTNEKLFF | TGTGCCAGCAGCTCAGATAGGGGCTCGACTAATGAAAAACTGTTTTTT | TRBJ1-4 | NA | TRBV7-9 | NA
CASSMSRGYEQYF | TGTGCCAGTAGTATGTCCAGGGGATACGAGCAGTACTTC | TRBJ2-7 | NA | TRBV19 | NA
CASREPGQGKNEQFF | TGTGCCAGCAGGGAACCGGGACAGGGTAAAAATGAGCAGTTCTTC | TRBJ2-1 | TRBD1 | TRBV25-1 | NA
CASSFRGEGYEQYF | TGCGCCAGCAGCTTCAGGGGAGAGGGGTACGAGCAGTACTTC | TRBJ2-7 | NA | TRBV5-1 | NA
CASSASWTGIYEQYF | TGTGCCAGCAGTGCCTCATGGACAGGGATCTACGAGCAGTACTTC | TRBJ2-7 | TRBD1 | TRBV25-1 | NA
CASSSSGTAYGYTF | TGTGCCAGCAGCTCCTCCGGGACAGCCTATGGCTACACCTTC | TRBJ1-2 | TRBD1 | TRBV7-9 | NA
CASSTPGNNEQFF | TGTGCCAGCAGCACACCTGGGAACAATGAGCAGTTCTTC | TRBJ2-1 | NA | TRBV7-2 | NA
CATWSRALAYEQYF | TGTGCCACTTGGAGCCGGGCCTTAGCATACGAGCAGTACTTC | TRBJ2-7 | NA | TRBV28 | NA
CASSSGTSGDNRRQFF | TGTGCCAGCAGCTCAGGGACTAGCGGGGATAATCGCAGGCAGTTCTTC | TRBJ2-1 | TRBD2 | TRBV11-2 | NA
CASSSPSAGKNIQYF | TGTGCCAGCAGTTCCCCCTCCGCAGGCAAAAACATTCAGTACTTC | TRBJ2-4 | NA | TRBV28 | NA
CASGKDRAEEKLFF | TGTGCCAGCGGGAAGGACAGGGCGGAGGAAAAACTGTTTTTT | TRBJ1-4 | TRBD1 | TRBV2 | NA
CASSLSLSGANVLTF | TGTGCCAGCAGCTTAAGCCTCTCTGGGGCCAACGTCCTGACTTTC | TRBJ2-6 | NA | TRBV7-6 | NA
CASSFYDRALGGEKLFF | TGTGCCAGCAGCTTCTACGACAGGGCCCTAGGAGGTGAAAAACTGTTTTTT | TRBJ1-4 | TRBD1 | TRBV7-9 | NA
CASRSAGTANTEAFF | TGTGCCAGCAGGAGTGCAGGGACGGCGAACACTGAAGCTTTCTTT | TRBJ1-1 | NA | TRBV11-2 | NA
CASSYSAGAREQYF | TGTGCCAGCAGTTACTCGGCGGGAGCACGCGAGCAGTACTTC | TRBJ2-7 | TRBD2 | TRBV6-6 | NA
CASSGQANTGELFF | TGTGCCAGTTCCGGACAGGCGAACACCGGGGAGCTGTTTTTT | TRBJ2-2 | TRBD1 | TRBV7-9 | NA
CAWGNTGELFF | TGTGCCTGGGGAAACACCGGGGAGCTGTTTTTT | TRBJ2-2 | NA | TRBV30 | few
CASSQTSANEQFF | TGTGCCAGCAGCCAAACCAGTGCTAATGAGCAGTTCTTC | TRBJ2-1 | NA | TRBV11-3 | NA
CASSVTAGYTF | TGTGCCAGCAGTGTGACAGCAGGCTACACCTTC | TRBJ1-2 | NA | TRBV2 | NA
CASSRDRGDYNEQFF | TGTGCCAGCAGTAGGGACAGGGGGGATTACAATGAGCAGTTCTTC | TRBJ2-1 | TRBD1 | TRBV2 | NA
CASSWTLRYEQYF | TGTGCCAGCAGTTGGACGTTGCGCTACGAGCAGTACTTC | TRBJ2-7 | NA | TRBV27 | NA
CASSDSRTEAFF | TGTGCCAGCAGTGATAGTCGGACTGAAGCTTTCTTT | TRBJ1-1 | NA | TRBV6-5 | NA